Sequencing of this T cell receptor (beta chain) was carried out in a study of glioma-infiltrating T cells after dendritic cell vaccination. Study-wide context: Samples are from glioblastoma patients in Phase I and II dendritic cell vaccine trials.

CDR3 length: 14 amino acids. Germline CDR1 is GTSNPN and CDR2 is SVGIG (reference sequence). After removal of 1 base from V and 10 bases from J, the junction contained 7 bases not matched to a gene. Time point reported: after dendritic cell vaccination, including at tumor progression/relapse. Produced via immunoSEQ multiplex PCR; TCRdb's table is partial and in-frame only. The sample records tens of thousands of clones, over 80% being singletons. The chain recombines TRBV30 with TRBJ1-6, with TRBD1 identical over 7 bases. The sequence was obtained from a human donor with glioblastoma. Sequenced here: blood, sampled after dendritic cell vaccination. CDR3 amino acids: CAWSAGQPESPLHF. CDR3 nucleotides: TGTGCCTGGAGTGCGGGACAGCCGGAGTCACCCCTCCACTTT.